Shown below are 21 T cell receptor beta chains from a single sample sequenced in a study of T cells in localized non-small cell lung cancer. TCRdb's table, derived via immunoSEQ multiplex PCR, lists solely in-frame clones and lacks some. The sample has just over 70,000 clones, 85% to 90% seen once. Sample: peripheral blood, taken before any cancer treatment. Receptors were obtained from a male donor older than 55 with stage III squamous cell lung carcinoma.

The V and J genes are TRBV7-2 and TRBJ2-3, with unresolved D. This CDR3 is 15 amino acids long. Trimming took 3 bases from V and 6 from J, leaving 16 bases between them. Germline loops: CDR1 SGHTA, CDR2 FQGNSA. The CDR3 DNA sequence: TGTGCCAGCAGCTTGGGCCAGCCAATCGTCGATACGCAGTATTTT. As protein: CASSLGQPIVDTQYF. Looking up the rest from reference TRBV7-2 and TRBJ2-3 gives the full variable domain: GAGVSQSPSNKVTEKGKDVELRCDPISGHTALYWYRQSLGQGLEFLIYFQGNSAPDKSGLPSDRFSAERTGGSVSTLTIQRTQQEDSAVYLCASSLGQPIVDTQYFGPGTRLTVL.

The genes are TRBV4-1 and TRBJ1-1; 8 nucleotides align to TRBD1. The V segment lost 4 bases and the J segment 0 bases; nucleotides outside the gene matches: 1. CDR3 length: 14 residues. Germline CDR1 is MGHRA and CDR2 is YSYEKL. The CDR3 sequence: CASSRQGMNTEAFF. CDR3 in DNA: TGCGCCAGCAGCCGACAGGGGATGAACACTGAAGCTTTCTTT.

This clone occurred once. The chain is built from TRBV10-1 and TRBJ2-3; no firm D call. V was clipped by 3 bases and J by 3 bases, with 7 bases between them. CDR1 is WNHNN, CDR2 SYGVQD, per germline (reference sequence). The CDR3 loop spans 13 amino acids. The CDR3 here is CASSEIPTDTQYF. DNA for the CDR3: TGCGCCAGCAGTGAAATACCGACAGATACGCAGTATTTT.

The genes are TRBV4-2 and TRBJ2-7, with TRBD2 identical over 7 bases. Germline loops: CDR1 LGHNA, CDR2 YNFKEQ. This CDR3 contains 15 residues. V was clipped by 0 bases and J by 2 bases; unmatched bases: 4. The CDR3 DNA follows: TGTGCCAGCAGCCAAGAAGCGGGGCGGGCCTACGAGCAGTACTTC. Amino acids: CASSQEAGRAYEQYF.

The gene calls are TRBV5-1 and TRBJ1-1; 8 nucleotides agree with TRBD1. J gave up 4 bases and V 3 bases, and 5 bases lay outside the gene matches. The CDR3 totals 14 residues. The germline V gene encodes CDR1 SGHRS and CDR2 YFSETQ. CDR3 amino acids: CASSWTGRVTEAFF. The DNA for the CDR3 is TGCGCCAGCAGCTGGACAGGGAGAGTCACTGAAGCTTTCTTT.

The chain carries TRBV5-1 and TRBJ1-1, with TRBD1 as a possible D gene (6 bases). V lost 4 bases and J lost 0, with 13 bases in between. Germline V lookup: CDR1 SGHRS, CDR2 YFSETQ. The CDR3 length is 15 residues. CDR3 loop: CASSPETGMNTEAFF. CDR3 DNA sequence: TGCGCCAGCAGCCCAGAGACAGGCATGAACACTGAAGCTTTCTTT.

Here the CDR3 reads CASSISTGVQETQYF. The CDR3 DNA sequence: TGTGCCAGCAGCATATCGACGGGTGTCCAAGAGACCCAGTACTTC. The chain is built from TRBV7-2 and TRBJ2-5; D not certain. This CDR3 has 15 residues. Per germline, CDR1 SGHTA and CDR2 FQGNSA. The V end was cut by 5 bases, the J end by 1 base, with 14 bases between.

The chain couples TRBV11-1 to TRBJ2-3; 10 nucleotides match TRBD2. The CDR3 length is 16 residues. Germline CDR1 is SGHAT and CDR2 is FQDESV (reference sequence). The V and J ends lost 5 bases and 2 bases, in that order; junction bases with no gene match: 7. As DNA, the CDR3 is TGTGCCAGCAGCGACCTACTAGCGGGAAACACAGATACGCAGTATTTT. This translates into CASSDLLAGNTDTQYF.

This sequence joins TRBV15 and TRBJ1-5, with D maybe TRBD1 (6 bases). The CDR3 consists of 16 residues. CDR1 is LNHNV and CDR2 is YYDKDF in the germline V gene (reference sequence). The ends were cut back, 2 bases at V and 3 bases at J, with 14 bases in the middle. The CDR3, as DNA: TGTGCCACCAGCAGATCGGTCCCGGGGGCCAATCAGCCCCAGCATTTT. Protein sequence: CATSRSVPGANQPQHF.

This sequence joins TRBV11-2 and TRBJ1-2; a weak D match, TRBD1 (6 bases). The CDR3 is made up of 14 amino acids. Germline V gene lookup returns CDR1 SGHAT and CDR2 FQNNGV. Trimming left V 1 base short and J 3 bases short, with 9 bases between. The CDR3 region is CASSLGGLYYGYTF. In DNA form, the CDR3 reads TGTGCCAGCAGCTTAGGGGGGCTATACTATGGCTACACCTTC.

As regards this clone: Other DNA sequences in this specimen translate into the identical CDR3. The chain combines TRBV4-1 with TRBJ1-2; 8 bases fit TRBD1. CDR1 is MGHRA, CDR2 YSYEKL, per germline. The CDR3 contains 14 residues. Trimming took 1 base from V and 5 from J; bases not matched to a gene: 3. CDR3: CASSQAGTGYGYTF. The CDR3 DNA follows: TGCGCCAGCAGCCAAGCGGGGACAGGTTATGGCTACACCTTC.

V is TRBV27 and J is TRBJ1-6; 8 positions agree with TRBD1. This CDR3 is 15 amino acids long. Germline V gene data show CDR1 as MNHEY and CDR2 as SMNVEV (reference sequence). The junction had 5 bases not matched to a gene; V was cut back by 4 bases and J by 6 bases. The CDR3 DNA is TGTGCCAGCAGTTCCCGACAGGGGCTTAATTCACCCCTCCACTTT. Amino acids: CASSSRQGLNSPLHF.

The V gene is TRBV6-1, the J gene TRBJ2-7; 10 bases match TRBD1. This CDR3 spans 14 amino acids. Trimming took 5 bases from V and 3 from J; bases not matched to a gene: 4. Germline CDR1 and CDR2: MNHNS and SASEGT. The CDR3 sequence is CASSLRTGGYEQYV. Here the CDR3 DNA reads TGTGCCAGCAGTCTCCGGACAGGGGGCTACGAGCAGTACGTC.

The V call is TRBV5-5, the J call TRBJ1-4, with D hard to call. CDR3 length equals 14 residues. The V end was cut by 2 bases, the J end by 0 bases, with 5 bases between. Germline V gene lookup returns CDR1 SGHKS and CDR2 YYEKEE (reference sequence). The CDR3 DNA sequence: TGTGCCAGCAGCTTTCTTGCAACTAATGAAAAACTGTTTTTT. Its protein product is CASSFLATNEKLFF.

The CDR3 bases are TGTGCCAGCAGACGAGGGACTAGCGGGGGGGAGCTGTTTTTT. This encodes CASRRGTSGGELFF. The chain links TRBV6-5 to TRBJ2-2, with 12 positions matching TRBD2. The germline CDR1 and CDR2 sequences are MNHEY and SVGAGI. Trimming at V came to 6 bases and at J to 8 bases, leaving 4 bases not matched to a gene. The CDR3 spans 14 residues.

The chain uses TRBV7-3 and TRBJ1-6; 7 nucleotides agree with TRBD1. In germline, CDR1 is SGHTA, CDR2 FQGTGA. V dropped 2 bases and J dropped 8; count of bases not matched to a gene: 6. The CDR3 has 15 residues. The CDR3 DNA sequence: TGTGCCAGCAGCTTAGCGACAGGGTCCGATTCACCCCTCCACTTT. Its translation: CASSLATGSDSPLHF.

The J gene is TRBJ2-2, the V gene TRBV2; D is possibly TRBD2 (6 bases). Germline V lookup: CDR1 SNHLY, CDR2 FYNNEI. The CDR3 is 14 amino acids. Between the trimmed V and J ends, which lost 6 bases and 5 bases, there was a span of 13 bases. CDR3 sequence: CASRSQGGTGELFF. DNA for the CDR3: TGTGCCAGCAGGAGCCAGGGAGGTACCGGGGAGCTGTTTTTT.

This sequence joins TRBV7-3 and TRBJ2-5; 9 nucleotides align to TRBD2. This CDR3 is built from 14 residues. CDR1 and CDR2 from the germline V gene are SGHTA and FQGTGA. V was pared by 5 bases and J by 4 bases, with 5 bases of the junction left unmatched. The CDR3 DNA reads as TGTGCCAGCAGCCCTAGCGGGGTGGGAGAGACCCAGTACTTC. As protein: CASSPSGVGETQYF.

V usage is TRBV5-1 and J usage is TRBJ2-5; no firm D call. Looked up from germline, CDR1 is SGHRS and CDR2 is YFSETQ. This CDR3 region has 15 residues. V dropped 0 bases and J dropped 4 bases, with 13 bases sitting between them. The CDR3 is CASSLEVGSGETQYF. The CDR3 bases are TGCGCCAGCAGCTTGGAGGTGGGCTCGGGAGAGACCCAGTACTTC.

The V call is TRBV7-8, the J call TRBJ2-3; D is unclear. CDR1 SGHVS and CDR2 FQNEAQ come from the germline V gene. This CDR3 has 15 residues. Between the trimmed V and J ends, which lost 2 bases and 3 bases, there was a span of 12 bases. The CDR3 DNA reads TGTGCCAGCAGCTTATCTTACCGAGAAACAGATACGCAGTATTTT. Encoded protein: CASSLSYRETDTQYF.

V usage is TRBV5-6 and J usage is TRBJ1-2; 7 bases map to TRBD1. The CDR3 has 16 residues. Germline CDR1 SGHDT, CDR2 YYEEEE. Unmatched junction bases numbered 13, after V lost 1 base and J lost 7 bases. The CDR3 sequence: CASSLPDREDLIGYTF. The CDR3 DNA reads TGTGCCAGCAGCTTGCCCGACAGGGAGGACCTTATTGGCTACACCTTC. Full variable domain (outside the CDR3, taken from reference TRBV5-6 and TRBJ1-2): DAGVTQSPTHLIKTRGQQVTLRCSPKSGHDTVSWYQQALGQGPQFIFQYYEEEERQRGNFPDRFSGHQFPNYSSELNVNALLLGDSALYLCASSLPDREDLIGYTFGSGTRLTVV.